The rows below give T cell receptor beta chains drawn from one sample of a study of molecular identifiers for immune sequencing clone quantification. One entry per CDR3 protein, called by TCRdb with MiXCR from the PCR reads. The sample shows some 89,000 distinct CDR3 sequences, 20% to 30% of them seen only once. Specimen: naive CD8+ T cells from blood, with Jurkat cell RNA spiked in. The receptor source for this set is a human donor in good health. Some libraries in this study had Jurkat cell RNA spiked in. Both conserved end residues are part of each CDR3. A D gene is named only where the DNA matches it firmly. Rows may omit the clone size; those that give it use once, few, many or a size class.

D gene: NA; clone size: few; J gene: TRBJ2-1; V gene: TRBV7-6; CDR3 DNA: TGTGCCAGCAGCTTAGTAGGTGGATACAATGAGCAGTTCTTC; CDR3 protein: CASSLVGGYNEQFF
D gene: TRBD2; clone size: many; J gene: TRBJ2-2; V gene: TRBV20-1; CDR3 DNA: TGCAGTGCTGCTATGAGCGGGAGTAACACCGGGGAGCTGTTTTTT; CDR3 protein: CSAAMSGSNTGELFF
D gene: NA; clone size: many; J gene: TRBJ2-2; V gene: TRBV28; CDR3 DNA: TGTGCCAGCAGTTTCCGGGGGCTTAACACCGGGGAGCTGTTTTTT; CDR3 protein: CASSFRGLNTGELFF
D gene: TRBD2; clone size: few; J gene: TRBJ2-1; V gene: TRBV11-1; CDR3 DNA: TGTGCCAGCAGCCTAGAAATAGCGGGACTAGGGAACAATGAGCAGTTCTTC; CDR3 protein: CASSLEIAGLGNNEQFF
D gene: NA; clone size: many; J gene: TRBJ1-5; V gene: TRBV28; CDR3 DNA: TGTGCCAGCAGCCCCAGGGTGAGGAAATATGGCAATCAGCCCCAGCATTTT; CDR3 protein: CASSPRVRKYGNQPQHF
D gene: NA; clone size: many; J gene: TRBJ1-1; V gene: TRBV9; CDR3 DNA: TGTGCCAGCAGCGTAGATGTGAACACTGAAGCTTTCTTT; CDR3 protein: CASSVDVNTEAFF
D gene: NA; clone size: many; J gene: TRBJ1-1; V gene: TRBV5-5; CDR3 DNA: TGTGCCAGCAGTCCACAGGTGAACACTGAAGCTTTCTTT; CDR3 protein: CASSPQVNTEAFF
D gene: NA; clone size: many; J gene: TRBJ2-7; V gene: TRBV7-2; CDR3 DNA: TGTGCCAGCAGCTTATTGGGAGGTTCCGGCTACGAGCAGTACTTC; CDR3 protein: CASSLLGGSGYEQYF
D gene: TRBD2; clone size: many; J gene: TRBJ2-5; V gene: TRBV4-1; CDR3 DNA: TGCGCCAGCAGCCAAGATATAGCGGGGGGCCTGGAGACCCAGTACTTC; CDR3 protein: CASSQDIAGGLETQYF
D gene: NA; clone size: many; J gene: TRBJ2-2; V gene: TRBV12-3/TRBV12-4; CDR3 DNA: TGTGCCAGCAGTTTAAACCCCGCCCGGGAGCTGTTTTTT; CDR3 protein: CASSLNPARELFF
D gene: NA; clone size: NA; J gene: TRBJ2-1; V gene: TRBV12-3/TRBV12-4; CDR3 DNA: TGTGCCAGCAGTCCCCGTGGGGGGACTTTGATACCTAACTCCTACAATGAGCAGTTCTTC; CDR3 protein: CASSPRGGTLIPNSYNEQFF
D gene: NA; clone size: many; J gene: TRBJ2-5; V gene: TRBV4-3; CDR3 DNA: TGCGCCAGCAGCCAAGACGTCTCGACAGTCCAAGAGACCCAGTACTTC; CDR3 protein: CASSQDVSTVQETQYF
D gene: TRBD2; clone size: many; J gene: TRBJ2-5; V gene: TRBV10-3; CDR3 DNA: TGTGCCATCGCCACCCCCGGGACTAGCGGGGAAGAGACCCAGTACTTC; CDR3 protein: CAIATPGTSGEETQYF
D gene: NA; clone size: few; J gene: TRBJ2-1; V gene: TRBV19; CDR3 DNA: TGTGCCAGTAGTATTGGGGGTCATGAGCAGTTCTTC; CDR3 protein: CASSIGGHEQFF
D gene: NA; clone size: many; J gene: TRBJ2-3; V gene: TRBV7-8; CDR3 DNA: TGTGCCAGCAGCCCTCCCGGCGCAGGGCCAGACACAGATACGCAGTATTTT; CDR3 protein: CASSPPGAGPDTDTQYF
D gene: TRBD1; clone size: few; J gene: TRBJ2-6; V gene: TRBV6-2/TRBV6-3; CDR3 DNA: TGTGCCAGCAGTATAGGGACAGGGTCTGGGGCCAACGTCCTGACTTTC; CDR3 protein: CASSIGTGSGANVLTF
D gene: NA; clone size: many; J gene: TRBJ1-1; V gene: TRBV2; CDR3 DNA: TGTGCCAGCAGTGAATGGCGGTCTGAGGCTTTCTTT; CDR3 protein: CASSEWRSEAFF
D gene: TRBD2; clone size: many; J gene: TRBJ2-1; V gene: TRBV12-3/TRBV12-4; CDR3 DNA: TGTGCCAGCAGTCGAGCGGGGGTACCCCCCGAGCAGTTCTTC; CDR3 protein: CASSRAGVPPEQFF
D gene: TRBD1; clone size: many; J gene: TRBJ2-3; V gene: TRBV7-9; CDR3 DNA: TGTGCCAGCAGCCCCCGGGACAGGGCGGCAGATACGCAGTATTTT; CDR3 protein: CASSPRDRAADTQYF
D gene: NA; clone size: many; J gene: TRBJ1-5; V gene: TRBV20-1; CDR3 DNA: TGCAGTGCTAGAGATCTCGGGGACAGCAATCAGCCCCAGCATTTT; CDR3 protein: CSARDLGDSNQPQHF
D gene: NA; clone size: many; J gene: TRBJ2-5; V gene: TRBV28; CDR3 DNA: TGTGCCAGCAGTTTAAGGGGGCAAGAGACCCAGTACTTC; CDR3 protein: CASSLRGQETQYF
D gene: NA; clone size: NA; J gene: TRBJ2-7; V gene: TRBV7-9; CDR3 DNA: TGTGCCAGCAGCTCGGGCATACTTCCGACGGGATCGGACGAGCAGTACTTC; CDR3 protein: CASSSGILPTGSDEQYF
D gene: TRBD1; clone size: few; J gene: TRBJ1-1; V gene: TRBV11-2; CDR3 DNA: TGTGCCAGCAGCTTAGTACAGGGGCCGAACACTGAAGCTTTCTTT; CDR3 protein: CASSLVQGPNTEAFF
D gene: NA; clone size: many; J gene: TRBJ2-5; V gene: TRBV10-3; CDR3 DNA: TGTGCCACCAGTTCTCAACAGACAGCACTCTCCCGAGGAGAGACCCAGTACTTC; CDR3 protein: CATSSQQTALSRGETQYF
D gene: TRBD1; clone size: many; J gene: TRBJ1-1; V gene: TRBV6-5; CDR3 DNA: TGTGCCAGCAGTCAATACAGGGGAACTGAAGCTTTCTTT; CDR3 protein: CASSQYRGTEAFF
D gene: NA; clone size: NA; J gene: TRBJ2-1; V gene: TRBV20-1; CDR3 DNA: TGCAGTGCTATTTTAGGACTGCTCGGCTCCTACAATGAGCAGTTCTTC; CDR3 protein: CSAILGLLGSYNEQFF
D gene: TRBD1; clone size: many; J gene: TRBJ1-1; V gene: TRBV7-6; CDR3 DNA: TGTGCCAGCAGCAAAAAACAGGGGATGAACACTGAAGCTTTCTTT; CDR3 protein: CASSKKQGMNTEAFF
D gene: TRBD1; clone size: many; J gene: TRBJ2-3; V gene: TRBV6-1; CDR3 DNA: TGTGCCAGCAAACAGGGGATTCCCGAGGCAGATACGCAGTATTTT; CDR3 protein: CASKQGIPEADTQYF
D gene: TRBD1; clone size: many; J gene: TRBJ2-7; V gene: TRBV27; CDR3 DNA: TGTGCCAGCAGTTCGCAGACAGGGCAAGAGCAGTACTTC; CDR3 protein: CASSSQTGQEQYF
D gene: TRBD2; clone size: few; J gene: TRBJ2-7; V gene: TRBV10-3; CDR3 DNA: TGTGCCATCACCGGGGGGAGCTCCTACGAGCAGTACTTC; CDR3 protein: CAITGGSSYEQYF
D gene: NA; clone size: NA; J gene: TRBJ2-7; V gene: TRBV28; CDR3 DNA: TGTGCCAGCAGTTCCACCGGTTCGGCATACGAGCAGTACTTC; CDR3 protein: CASSSTGSAYEQYF
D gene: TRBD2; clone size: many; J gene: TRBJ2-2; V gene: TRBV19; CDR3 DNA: TGTGCCAGTAGTAACGGACTAGCGGCGAACACCGGGGAGCTGTTTTTT; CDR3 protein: CASSNGLAANTGELFF
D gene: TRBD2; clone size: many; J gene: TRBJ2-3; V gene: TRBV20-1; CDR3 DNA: TGCAGTGCTAGAAAAAAATCCGGGACTAGCCCGGGCGCAGATACGCAGTATTTT; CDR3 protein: CSARKKSGTSPGADTQYF
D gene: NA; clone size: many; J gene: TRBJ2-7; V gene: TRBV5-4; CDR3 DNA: TGTGCCAGCAGCTTGACAGGGAACAACTACGAGCAGTACTTC; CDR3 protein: CASSLTGNNYEQYF
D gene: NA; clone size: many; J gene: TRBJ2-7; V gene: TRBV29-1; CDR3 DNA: TGCAGCGTGGAAAACGCAGGCAGCGAGCAGTACTTC; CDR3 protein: CSVENAGSEQYF
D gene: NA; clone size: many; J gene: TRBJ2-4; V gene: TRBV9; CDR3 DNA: TGTGCCAGCAGCGTAGACGGGTCCAAAAACATTCAGTACTTC; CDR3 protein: CASSVDGSKNIQYF
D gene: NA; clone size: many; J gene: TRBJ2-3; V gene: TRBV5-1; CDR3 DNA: TGCGCCAGCAGCTTCGCCTCCGGAAGCACAGATACGCAGTATTTT; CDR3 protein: CASSFASGSTDTQYF
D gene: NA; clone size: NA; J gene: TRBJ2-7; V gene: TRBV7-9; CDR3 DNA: TGTGCCAGCAGCTTAGTGCGGGGGCACGAGCAGTACTTC; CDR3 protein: CASSLVRGHEQYF
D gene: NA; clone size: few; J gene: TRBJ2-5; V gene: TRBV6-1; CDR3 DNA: TGTGCCAGTCGGAACATGGGGGAGACCCAGTACTTC; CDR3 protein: CASRNMGETQYF
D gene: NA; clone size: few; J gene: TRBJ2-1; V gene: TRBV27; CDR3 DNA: TGTGCCAGCAGTTTAGTTGGGCGTGTCAAATACAATGAGCAGTTCTTC; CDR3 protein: CASSLVGRVKYNEQFF
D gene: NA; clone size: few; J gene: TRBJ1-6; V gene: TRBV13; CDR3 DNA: TGTGCCAGCAAAACAGGCGGGGATAATTCACCCCTCCACTTT; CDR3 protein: CASKTGGDNSPLHF
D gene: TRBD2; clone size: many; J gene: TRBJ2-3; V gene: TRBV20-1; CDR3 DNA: TGCAGTGCTAGAGCCCCACTAGCGGGGCGTAGCACAGATACGCAGTATTTT; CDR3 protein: CSARAPLAGRSTDTQYF
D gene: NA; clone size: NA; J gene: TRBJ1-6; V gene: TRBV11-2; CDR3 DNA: TGTGCCAGCAGCTTAGATGATGGATTGTGGCAGGAGAATTCACCCCTCCACTTT; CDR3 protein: CASSLDDGLWQENSPLHF
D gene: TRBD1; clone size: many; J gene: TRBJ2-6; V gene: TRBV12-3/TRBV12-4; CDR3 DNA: TGTGCCAGCAGCGGACAGGGGGTTTACTCTGGGGCCAACGTCCTGACTTTC; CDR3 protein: CASSGQGVYSGANVLTF
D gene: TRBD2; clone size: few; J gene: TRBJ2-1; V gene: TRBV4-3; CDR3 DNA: TGCGCCAGCAGCCAAGTCTGGCGGGGACTAGCGGGATCTGAGCAGTTCTTC; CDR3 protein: CASSQVWRGLAGSEQFF
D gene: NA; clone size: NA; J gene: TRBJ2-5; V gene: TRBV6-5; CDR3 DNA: TGTGCCAGCCGTTACTCCGGGCAGCTCCAAGAGACCCAGTACTTC; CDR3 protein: CASRYSGQLQETQYF
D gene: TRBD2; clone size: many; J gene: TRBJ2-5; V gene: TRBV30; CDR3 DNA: TGTGCCTGCCAGCGGGAGGGCCAGGAGACCCAGTACTTC; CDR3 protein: CACQREGQETQYF
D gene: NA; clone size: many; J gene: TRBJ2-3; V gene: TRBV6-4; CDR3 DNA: TGTGCCCCGACGGGATACAGAAGCACAGATACGCAGTATTTT; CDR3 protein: CAPTGYRSTDTQYF
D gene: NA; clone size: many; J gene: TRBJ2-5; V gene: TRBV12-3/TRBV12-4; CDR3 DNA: TGTGCCAGCATTGGGGCCGGAGAGACCCAGTACTTC; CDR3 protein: CASIGAGETQYF
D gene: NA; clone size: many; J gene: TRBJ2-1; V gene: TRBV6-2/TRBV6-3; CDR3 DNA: TGTGCCAGCAGTCCGCTATTGAGGGGTGAGCAGTTCTTC; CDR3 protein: CASSPLLRGEQFF
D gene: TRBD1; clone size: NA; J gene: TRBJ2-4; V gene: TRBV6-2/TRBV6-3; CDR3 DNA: TGTGCCACGGGACAGGGGGCTGCCAAAAACATTCAGTACTTC; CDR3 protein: CATGQGAAKNIQYF
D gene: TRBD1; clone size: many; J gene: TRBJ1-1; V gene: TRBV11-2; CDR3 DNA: TGTGCCAGCAGCTCCCGACAGGGAACGAACACTGAAGCTTTCTTT; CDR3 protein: CASSSRQGTNTEAFF
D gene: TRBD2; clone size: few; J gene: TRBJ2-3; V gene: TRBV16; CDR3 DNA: TGTGCCAGCAGCCAACCGATCCTGAGGGGAAATAGCGGGGATCGGATAGATACGCAGTATTTT; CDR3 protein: CASSQPILRGNSGDRIDTQYF
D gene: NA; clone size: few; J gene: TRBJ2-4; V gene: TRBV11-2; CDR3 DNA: TGTGCCAGCAATGCCGCCACTAGCGAGGGGGGCATTCAGTACTTC; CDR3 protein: CASNAATSEGGIQYF
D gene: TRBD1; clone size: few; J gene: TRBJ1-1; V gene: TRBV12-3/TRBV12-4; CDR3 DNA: TGTGCCAGCAGTACTCGGGACAGCTTGAACACTGAAGCTTTCTTT; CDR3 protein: CASSTRDSLNTEAFF
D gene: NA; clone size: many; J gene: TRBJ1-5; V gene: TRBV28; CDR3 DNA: TGTGCCAGCAGACTCACCCGACCCAATCAGCCCCAGCATTTT; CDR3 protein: CASRLTRPNQPQHF
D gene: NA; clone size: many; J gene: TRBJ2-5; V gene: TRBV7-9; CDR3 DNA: TGTGCCAGCAGCAACCAAGAGACCCAGTACTTC; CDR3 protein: CASSNQETQYF
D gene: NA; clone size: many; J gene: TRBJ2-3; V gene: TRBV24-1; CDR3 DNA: TGTGCCACCAGCGAGGGCCACACAGATACGCAGTATTTT; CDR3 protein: CATSEGHTDTQYF
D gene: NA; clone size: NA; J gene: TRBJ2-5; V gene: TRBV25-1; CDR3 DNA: TGTGCCAGCACGCCAGGGGAACCCCAACAGTACTTC; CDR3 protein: CASTPGEPQQYF